What follows describes a single T cell receptor (beta chain). The antigen is unknown. These data belong to a study of beta chain features in type 1 diabetes. Study-wide points: Type 1 diabetes patients had TCRB CDR3s that were shorter (moderately but significantly so) in all four CD4+ subsets.

Stem cell-like memory, regulatory, central memory and naive CD4+ cells were sorted via CD45RO/CCR7/CD25/CD127/CD95/CD27. Every sorted population was more than 98% pure. The CDR3 contains 14 residues. The V end was cut by 6 bases, the J end by 7 bases, with 16 bases between. Germline loops: CDR1 LNHDA, CDR2 SQIVND (reference sequence). Expressed TCRB transcripts were sequenced because the entire RNA isolate underwent reverse transcription. Generated by immunoSEQ multiplex PCR, the TCRdb table keeps only in-frame clones and is missing some. The sample has approximately 27,000 clones; 49% are singletons.

Sequencing input: stem cell memory CD4+ T cells from blood. The chain uses TRBV19 and TRBJ1-5; D possibly corresponds to TRBD1 (6 bases). This clonotype originated in a young man with type 1 diabetes. CDR3 amino acids: CASSPQQGNQPQHF. The DNA for the CDR3 is TGTGCCAGTAGCCCGCAACAGGGTAACCAGCCCCAGCATTTT. Based on the CDR3 plus reference TRBV19 and TRBJ1-5, the full variable domain is DGGITQSPKYLFRKEGQNVTLSCEQNLNHDAMYWYRQDPGQGLRLIYYSQIVNDFQKGDIAEGYSVSREKKESFPLTVTSAQKNPTAFYLCASSPQQGNQPQHFGDGTRLSIL.